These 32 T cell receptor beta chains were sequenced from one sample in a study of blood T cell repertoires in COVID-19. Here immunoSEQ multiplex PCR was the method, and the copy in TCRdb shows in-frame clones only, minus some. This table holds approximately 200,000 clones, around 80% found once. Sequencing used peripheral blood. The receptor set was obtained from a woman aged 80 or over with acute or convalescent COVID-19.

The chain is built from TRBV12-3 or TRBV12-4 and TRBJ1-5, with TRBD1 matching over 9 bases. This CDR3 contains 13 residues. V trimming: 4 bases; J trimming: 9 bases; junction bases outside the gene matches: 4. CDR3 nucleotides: TGTGCCAGCAGTTCGACAGGGGGAGGGCCCCAGCATTTT. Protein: CASSSTGGGPQHF.

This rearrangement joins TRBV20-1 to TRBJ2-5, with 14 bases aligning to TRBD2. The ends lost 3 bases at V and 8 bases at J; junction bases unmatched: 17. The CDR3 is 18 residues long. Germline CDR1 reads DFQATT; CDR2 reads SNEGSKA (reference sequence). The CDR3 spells CSASHRGLAGGPKITQYF. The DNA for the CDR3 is TGCAGTGCTAGTCACCGCGGACTAGCGGGAGGCCCAAAAATTACCCAGTACTTC.

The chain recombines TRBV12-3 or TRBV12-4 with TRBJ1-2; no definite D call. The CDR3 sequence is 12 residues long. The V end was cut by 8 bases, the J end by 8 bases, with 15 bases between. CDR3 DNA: TGTGCCAGCTGCCGGAGGAACGGCGGCTACACCTTC. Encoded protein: CASCRRNGGYTF.

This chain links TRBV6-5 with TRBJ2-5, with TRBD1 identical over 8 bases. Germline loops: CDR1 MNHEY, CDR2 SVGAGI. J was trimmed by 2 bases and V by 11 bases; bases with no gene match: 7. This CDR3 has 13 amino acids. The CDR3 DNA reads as TGTGCCTCGTCTTGGGACAGGCAAGAGACCCAGTACTTC. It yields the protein CASSWDRQETQYF.

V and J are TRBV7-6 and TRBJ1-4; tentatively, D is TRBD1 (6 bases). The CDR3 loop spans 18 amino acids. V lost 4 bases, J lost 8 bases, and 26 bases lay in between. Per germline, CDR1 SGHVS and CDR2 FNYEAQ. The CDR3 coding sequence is TGTGCCAGCAGCTCCACCGCGCTCCCGGGGGGCCTGAGCGAAAAACTGTTTTTT. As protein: CASSSTALPGGLSEKLFF.

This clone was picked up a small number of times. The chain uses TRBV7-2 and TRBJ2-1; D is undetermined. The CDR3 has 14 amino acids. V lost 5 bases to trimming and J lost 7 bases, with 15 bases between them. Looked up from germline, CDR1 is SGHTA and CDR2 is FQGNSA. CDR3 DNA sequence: TGTGCCAGCAGCGTTAGCTTTTCAGAGAATGAGCAGTTCTTC. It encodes CASSVSFSENEQFF.

The CDR3 sequence is CASSPTSPGVHQPQHF. The DNA of the CDR3 is TGTGCCAGCTCACCGACGTCCCCCGGGGTTCATCAGCCCCAGCATTTT. The chain has TRBV18 and TRBJ1-5, with unresolved D. The CDR3 extends over 16 amino acids. Germline CDR1 is KGHSH and CDR2 is LQKENI. V lost 3 bases to trimming and J lost 5 bases, with 17 bases between them.

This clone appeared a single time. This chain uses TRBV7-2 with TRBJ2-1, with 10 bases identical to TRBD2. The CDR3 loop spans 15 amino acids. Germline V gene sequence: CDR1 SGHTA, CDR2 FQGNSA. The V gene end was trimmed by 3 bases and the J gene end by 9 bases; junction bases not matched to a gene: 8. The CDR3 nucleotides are TGTGCCAGCAGCTTGAGCGGGGGGGCCCCCGTTGAGCAGTTCTTC. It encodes CASSLSGGAPVEQFF.

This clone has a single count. This chain's CDR3 is CASTWDRGRSGELFF. The CDR3, as DNA: TGTGCCAGCACTTGGGACAGGGGGCGATCCGGGGAGCTGTTTTTT. The chain recombines TRBV5-4 with TRBJ2-2, with 12 bases fitting TRBD1. J lost 6 bases, V lost 6 bases, and 6 bases had no gene match. This CDR3 has 15 residues. Germline V gene sequence: CDR1 SGHNT, CDR2 YYREEE (reference sequence).

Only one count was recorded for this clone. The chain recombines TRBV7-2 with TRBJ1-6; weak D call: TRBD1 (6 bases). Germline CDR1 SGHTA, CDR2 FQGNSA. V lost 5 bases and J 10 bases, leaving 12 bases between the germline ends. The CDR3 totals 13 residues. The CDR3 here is CASSEQGRSPLHF. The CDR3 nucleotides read TGTGCCAGCAGCGAACAGGGTAGATCACCCCTCCACTTT.

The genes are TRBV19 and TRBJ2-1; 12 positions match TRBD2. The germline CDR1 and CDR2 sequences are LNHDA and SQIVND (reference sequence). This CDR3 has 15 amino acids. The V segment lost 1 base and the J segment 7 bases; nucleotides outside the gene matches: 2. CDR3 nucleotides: TGTGCCAGTAGTATAGCCGGGACTAGCGGGAATGAGCAGTTCTTC. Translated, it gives CASSIAGTSGNEQFF.

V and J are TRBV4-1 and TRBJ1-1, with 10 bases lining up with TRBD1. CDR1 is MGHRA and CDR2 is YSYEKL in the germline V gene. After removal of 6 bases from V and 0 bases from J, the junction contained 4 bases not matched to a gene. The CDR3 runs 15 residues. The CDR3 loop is CASRLGQGVNTEAFF. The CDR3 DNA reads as TGCGCCAGCAGGCTTGGACAGGGGGTGAACACTGAAGCTTTCTTT.

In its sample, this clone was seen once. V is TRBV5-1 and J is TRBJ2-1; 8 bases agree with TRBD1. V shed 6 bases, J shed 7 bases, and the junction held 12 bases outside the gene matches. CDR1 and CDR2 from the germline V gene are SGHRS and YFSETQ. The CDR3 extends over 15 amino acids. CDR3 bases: TGCGCCAGCACCGTTTCAGGGGGCTTGTATAATGAGCAGTTCTTC. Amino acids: CASTVSGGLYNEQFF.

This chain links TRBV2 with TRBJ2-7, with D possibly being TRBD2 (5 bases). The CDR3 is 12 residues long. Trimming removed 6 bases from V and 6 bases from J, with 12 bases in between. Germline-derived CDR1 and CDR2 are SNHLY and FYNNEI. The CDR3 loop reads CASSVTSGEQYF. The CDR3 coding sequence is TGTGCCAGCAGCGTGACGAGCGGCGAGCAGTACTTC.

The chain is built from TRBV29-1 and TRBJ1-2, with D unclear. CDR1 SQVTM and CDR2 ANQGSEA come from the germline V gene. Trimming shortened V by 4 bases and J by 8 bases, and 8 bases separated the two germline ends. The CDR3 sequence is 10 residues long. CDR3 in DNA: TGCAGCGTTGTTTCGGAGGGCTACACCTTC. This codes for CSVVSEGYTF.

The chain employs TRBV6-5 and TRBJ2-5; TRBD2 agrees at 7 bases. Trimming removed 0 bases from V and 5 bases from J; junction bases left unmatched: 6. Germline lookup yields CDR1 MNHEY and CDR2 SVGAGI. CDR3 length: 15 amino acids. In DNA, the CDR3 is TGTGCCAGCAGTTACTCTCAAGCGGGGAGGGAGACCCAGTACTTC. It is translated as CASSYSQAGRETQYF.

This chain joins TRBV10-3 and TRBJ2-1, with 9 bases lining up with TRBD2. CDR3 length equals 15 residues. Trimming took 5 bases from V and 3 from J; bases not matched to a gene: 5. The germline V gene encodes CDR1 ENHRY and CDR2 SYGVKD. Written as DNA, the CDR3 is TGTGCCATCAGTCTCAAGCGGGAGGTCTACAATGAGCAGTTCTTC. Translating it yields CAISLKREVYNEQFF.

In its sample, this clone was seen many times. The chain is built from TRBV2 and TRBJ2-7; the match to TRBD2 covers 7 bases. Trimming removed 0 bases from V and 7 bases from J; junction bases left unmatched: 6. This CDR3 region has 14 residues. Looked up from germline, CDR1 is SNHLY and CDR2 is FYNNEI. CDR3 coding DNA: TGTGCCAGCAGTGAAGCTTATGCGGGGGTTGAGCAGTACTTC. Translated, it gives CASSEAYAGVEQYF.

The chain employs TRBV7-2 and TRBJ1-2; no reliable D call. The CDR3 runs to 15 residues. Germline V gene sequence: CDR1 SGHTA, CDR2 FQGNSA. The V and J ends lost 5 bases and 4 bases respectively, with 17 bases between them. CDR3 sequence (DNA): TGTGCCAGCAGCCCTGAGTTCTTAGTCCCCTATGGCTACACCTTC. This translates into CASSPEFLVPYGYTF.

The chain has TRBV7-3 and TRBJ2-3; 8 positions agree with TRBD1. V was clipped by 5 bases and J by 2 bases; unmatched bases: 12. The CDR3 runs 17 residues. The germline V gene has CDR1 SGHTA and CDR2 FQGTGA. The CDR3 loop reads CASSPDRGLPHTDTQYF. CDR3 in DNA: TGTGCCAGCAGCCCTGACAGGGGCCTCCCTCACACAGATACGCAGTATTTT.

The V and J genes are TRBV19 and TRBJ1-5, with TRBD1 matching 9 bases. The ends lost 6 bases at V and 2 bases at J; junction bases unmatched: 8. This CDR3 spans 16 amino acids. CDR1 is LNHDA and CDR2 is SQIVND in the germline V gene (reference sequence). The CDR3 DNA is TGTGCCAGTAGAGAGACAGGGGGAGCAGGCAATCAGCCCCAGCATTTT. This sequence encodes CASRETGGAGNQPQHF.

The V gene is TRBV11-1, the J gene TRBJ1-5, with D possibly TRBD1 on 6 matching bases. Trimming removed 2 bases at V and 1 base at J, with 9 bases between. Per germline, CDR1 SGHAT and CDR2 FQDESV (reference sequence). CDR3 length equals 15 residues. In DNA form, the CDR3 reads TGTGCCAGCAGCTTAACAGGGAAGAGCAATCAGCCCCAGCATTTT. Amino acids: CASSLTGKSNQPQHF.

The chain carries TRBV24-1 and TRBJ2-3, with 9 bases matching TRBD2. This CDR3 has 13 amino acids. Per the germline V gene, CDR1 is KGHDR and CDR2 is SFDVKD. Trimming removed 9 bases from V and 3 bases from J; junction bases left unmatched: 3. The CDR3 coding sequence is TGTGCCACCGCGGGGGGGGCTACAGATACGCAGTATTTT. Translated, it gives CATAGGATDTQYF.

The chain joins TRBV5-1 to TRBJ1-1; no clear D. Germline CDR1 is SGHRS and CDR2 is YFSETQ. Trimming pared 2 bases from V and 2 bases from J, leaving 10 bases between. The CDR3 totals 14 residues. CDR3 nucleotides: TGCGCCAGCAGCTTTGACACAGATAACACTGAAGCTTTCTTT. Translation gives CASSFDTDNTEAFF. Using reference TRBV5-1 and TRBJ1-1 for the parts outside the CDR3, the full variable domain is KAGVTQTPRYLIKTRGQQVTLSCSPISGHRSVSWYQQTPGQGLQFLFEYFSETQRNKGNFPGRFSGRQFSNSRSEMNVSTLELGDSALYLCASSFDTDNTEAFFGQGTRLTVV.

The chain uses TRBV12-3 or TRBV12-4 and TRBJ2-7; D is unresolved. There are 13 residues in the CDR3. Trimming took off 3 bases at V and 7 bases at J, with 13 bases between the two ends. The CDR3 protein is CASSFGNSGEQYF. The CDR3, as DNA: TGTGCCAGCAGTTTTGGAAATTCCGGGGAGCAGTACTTC.

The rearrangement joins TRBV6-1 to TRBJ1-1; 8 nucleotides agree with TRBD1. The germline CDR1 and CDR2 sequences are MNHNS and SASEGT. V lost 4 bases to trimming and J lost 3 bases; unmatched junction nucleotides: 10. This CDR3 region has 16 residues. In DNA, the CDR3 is TGTGCCAGCAGTGGGGACAGACAGGGGTGGGACACTGAAGCTTTCTTT. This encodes CASSGDRQGWDTEAFF.

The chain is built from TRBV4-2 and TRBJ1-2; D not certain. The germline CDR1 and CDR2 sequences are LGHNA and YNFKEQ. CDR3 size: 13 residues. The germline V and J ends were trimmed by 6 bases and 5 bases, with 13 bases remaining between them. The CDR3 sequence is CASSGPLQYGYTF. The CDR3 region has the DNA TGTGCCAGCAGTGGCCCCCTGCAATATGGCTACACCTTC.

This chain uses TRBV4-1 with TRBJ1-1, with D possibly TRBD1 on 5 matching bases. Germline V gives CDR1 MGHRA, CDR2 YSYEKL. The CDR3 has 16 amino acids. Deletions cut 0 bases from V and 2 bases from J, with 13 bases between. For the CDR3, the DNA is TGCGCCAGCAGCCAAGAGGGCCCAGGGACTAACACTGAAGCTTTCTTT. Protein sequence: CASSQEGPGTNTEAFF.

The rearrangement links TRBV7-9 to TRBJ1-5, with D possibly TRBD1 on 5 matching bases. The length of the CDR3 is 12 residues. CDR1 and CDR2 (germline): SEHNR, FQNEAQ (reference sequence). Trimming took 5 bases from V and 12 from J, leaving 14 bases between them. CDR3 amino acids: CASSPSEGLQHF. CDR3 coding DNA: TGTGCCAGCAGCCCCTCTGAGGGACTCCAGCATTTT. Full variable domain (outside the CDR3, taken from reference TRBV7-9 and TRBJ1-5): DTGVSQNPRHKITKRGQNVTFRCDPISEHNRLYWYRQTLGQGPEFLTYFQNEAQLEKSRLLSDRFSAERPKGSFSTLEIQRTEQGDSAMYLCASSPSEGLQHFGDGTRLSIL.

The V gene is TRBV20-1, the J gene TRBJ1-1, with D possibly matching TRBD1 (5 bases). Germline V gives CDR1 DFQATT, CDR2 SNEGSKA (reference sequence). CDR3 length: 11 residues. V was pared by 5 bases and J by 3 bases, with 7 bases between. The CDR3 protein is CSALRDTEAFF. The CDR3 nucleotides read TGCAGTGCTCTCAGGGACACTGAAGCTTTCTTT.

CDR3 bases: TGTGCCTGGAGCCGGGACAGCTATTCACCCCTCCACTTT. This gives the protein CAWSRDSYSPLHF. The rearrangement joins TRBV30 to TRBJ1-6, with TRBD1 identical over 7 bases. Germline-derived CDR1 and CDR2 are GTSNPN and SVGIG (reference sequence). Trimming took 3 bases from V and 8 from J; bases not matched to a gene: 4. The CDR3 extends over 13 amino acids.

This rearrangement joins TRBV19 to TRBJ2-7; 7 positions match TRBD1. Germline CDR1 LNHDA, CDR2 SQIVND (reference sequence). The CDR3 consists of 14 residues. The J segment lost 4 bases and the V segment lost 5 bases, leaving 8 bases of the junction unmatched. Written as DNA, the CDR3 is TGTGCCAGTAGTTGGACAGGTTCGGTATACGAGCAGTACTTC. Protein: CASSWTGSVYEQYF.